This T cell receptor beta chain stems from a study of blood T cell repertoires in COVID-19. Sequencing was performed with immunoSEQ multiplex PCR; in TCRdb, only in-frame clones are kept and a portion is missing. The data hold about 250,000 clones, with about 83% observed a single time. Specimen: peripheral blood. This TCR derives from a human donor in a cohort sampled during active COVID-19.

DNA of the CDR3: TGCGCCAGCAGACGAGGGCTCCTCACTGAAGCTTTCTTT. Residues: CASRRGLLTEAFF. This sequence joins TRBV4-1 and TRBJ1-1; no definite D call. CDR1 and CDR2 (germline): MGHRA, YSYEKL. This CDR3 comprises 13 residues. Trimming cost V 6 bases and J 4 bases, with 12 bases left between them.